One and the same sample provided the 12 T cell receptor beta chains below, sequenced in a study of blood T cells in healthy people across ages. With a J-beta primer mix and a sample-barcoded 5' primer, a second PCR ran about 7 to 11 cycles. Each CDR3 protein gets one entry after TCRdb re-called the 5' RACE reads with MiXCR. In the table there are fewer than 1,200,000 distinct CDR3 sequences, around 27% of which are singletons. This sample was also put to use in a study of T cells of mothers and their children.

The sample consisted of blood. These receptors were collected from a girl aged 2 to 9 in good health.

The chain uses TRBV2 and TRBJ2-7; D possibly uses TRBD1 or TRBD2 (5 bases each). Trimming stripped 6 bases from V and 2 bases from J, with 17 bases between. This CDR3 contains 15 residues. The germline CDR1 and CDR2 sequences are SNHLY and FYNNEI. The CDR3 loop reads CASSDGAGPTYEQYF. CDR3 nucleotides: TGTGCCAGCAGCGACGGGGCAGGCCCTACCTACGAGCAGTACTTC.

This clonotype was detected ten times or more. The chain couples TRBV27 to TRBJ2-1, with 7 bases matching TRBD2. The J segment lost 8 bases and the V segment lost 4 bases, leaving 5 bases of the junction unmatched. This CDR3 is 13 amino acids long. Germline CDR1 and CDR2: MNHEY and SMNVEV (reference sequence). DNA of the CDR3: TGTGCCAGCAGTTGGGGGGGTATATATGAGCAGTTCTTC. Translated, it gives CASSWGGIYEQFF.

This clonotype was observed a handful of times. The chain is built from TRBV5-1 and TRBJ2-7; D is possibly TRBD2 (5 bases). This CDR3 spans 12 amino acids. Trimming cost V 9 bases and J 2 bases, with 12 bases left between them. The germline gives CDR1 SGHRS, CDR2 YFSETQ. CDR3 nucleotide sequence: TGCGCCAACCCCCGGGGTGCCTACGAGCAGTACTTC. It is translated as CANPRGAYEQYF.

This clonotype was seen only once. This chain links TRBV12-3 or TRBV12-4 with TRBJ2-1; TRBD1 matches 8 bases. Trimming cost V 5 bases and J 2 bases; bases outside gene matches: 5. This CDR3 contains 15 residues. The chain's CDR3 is CASSGQGRPYNEQFF. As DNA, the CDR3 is TGTGCCAGCAGTGGACAGGGACGCCCCTACAATGAGCAGTTCTTC.

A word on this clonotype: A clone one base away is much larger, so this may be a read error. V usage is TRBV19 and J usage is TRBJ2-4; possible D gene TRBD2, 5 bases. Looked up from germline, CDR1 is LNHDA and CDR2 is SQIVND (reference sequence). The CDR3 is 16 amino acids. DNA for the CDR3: TGTGCCAGTAGTACGACTAAGTTGACTGCCAAAAACATTCAGTGCTTC. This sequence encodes CASSTTKLTAKNIQCF.

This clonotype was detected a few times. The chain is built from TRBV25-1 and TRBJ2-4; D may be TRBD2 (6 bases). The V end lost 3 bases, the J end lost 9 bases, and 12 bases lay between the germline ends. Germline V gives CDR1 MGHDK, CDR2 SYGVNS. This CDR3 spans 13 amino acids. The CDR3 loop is CASSDPGVSIQYF. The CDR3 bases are TGTGCCAGCAGTGATCCGGGAGTTAGCATTCAGTACTTC.

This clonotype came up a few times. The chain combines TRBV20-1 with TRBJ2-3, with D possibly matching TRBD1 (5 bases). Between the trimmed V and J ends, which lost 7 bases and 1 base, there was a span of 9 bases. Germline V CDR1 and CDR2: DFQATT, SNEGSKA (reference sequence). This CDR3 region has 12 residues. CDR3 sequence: CSGQQGTDTQYF. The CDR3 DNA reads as TGCAGTGGTCAACAGGGCACAGATACGCAGTATTTT.

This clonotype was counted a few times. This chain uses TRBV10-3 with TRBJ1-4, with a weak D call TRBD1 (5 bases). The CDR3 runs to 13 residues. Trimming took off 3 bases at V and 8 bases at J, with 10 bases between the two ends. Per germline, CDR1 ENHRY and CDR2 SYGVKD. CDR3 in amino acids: CAISDRVDEKLFF. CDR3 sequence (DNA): TGTGCCATCAGTGACAGGGTGGACGAAAAACTGTTTTTT.

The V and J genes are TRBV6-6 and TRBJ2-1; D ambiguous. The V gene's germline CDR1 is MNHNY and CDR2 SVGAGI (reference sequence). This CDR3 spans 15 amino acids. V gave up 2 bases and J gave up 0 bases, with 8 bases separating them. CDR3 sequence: CASSYDPASYNEQFF. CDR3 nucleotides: TGTGCCAGCAGTTACGACCCGGCCTCCTACAATGAGCAGTTCTTC.

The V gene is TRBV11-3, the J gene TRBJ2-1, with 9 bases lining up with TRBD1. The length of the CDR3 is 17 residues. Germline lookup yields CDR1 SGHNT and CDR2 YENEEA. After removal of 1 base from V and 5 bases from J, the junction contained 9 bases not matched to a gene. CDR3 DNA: TGTGCCAGCAGCTTAGCCGGGGGACAGGGCGTCAACAATGAGCAGTTCTTC. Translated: CASSLAGGQGVNNEQFF.

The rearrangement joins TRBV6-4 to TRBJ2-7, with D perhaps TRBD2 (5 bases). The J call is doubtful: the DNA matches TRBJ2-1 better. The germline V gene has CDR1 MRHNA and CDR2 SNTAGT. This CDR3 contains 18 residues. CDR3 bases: TGTGCCAGCAGTAAACCCCTCCGGACTCCTCAAAGATACAATGAGCAGTTCTTC. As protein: CASSKPLRTPQRYNEQFF.

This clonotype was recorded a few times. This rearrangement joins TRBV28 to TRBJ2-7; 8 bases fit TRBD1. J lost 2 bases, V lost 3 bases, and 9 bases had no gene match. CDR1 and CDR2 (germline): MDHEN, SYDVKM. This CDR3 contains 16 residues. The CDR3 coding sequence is TGTGCCAGCAGTTTGGCCTGGACAGGGAAGCCCTACGAGCAGTACTTC. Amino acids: CASSLAWTGKPYEQYF.